This T cell receptor (beta chain) was profiled in a study of PD-1 blockade in classical Hodgkin lymphoma. TCRdb's table, derived via immunoSEQ multiplex PCR, lists solely in-frame clones and lacks some. The profile shows 57,000 or so clones, 70% to 90% of them singletons. As regards this clone: No antigen is known for it.

The CDR3 sequence is 15 residues long. V lost 2 bases and J 4 bases, leaving 12 bases between the germline ends. Germline V gene lookup returns CDR1 MNHNS and CDR2 SASEGT. General study findings and limits: Nivolumab initiated under 1 year post-ASCT led to patient exclusion.

The time point denotes: cycle 4 day 1 (C4D1), after six to seven weeks of nivolumab. Every patient was affected by relapse after autologous stem cell transplantation, while exposure to brentuximab vedotin was not uniform. The TCR comes from a human donor with classical Hodgkin lymphoma. The chain combines TRBV6-1 with TRBJ2-1, with a possible D match to TRBD2 (7 bases). The sample was peripheral blood mononuclear cells (PBMCs), taken before the fourth cycle of nivolumab. The CDR3 reads CASSEWRGGYNEQFF. The CDR3 DNA is TGTGCCAGCAGTGAATGGAGGGGGGGGTACAATGAGCAGTTCTTC.